The 26 T cell receptor beta chains in this list originate from one sample, sequenced in a study of cytomegalovirus exposure and HLA in healthy donors. Vbeta (60) and Jbeta (13) primers were used in the PCR. Libraries were prepared by immunoSEQ multiplex PCR; TCRdb keeps only in-frame clonotypes and omits some of them. The sample contains 180,000 or so clones, approximately 80% of which appear only once. Sequencing used PBMCs. The receptors derive from a girl aged 10-17 years in good health and CMV-seropositive.

The chain carries TRBV19 and TRBJ2-3; a possible D gene is TRBD1 (5 bases). The V gene lost 1 base and the J gene lost 4 bases, with 9 bases spanning the gap. Germline V gene data show CDR1 as LNHDA and CDR2 as SQIVND (reference sequence). This CDR3 has 14 amino acids. The CDR3 is CASSIAAGPDTQYF. CDR3 nucleotides: TGTGCCAGTAGTATAGCCGCAGGGCCAGATACGCAGTATTTT.

The sample holds a few counts of this clone. This chain links TRBV10-3 with TRBJ1-1; weak D call: TRBD1 (5 bases). The CDR3 loop spans 13 amino acids. V lost 10 bases, J lost 4 bases, and 16 bases lay in between. The germline V gene has CDR1 ENHRY and CDR2 SYGVKD. Written as DNA, the CDR3 is TGTGCCACCGGGGGACCGGGCCTCACTGAAGCTTTCTTT. Translating it yields CATGGPGLTEAFF.

The DNA of the CDR3 is TGTGCCAGCATCATTACAGGGCACCAACGCGTGACCGGGGAGCTGTTTTTT. As protein: CASIITGHQRVTGELFF. The chain employs TRBV27 and TRBJ2-2; tentative D call: TRBD1 (6 bases). The V end lost 7 bases, the J end lost 5 bases, and 23 bases lay between the germline ends. Germline V lookup: CDR1 MNHEY, CDR2 SMNVEV (reference sequence). CDR3 length: 17 residues.

V is TRBV29-1 and J is TRBJ2-7; D not certain. CDR1 and CDR2 from the germline V gene are SQVTM and ANQGSEA. This CDR3 region has 12 residues. Trimming left V 1 base short and J 5 bases short, with 9 bases between. The CDR3 is CSVEAGLDEQYF. In DNA, the CDR3 is TGCAGCGTTGAAGCTGGGCTTGACGAGCAGTACTTC.

This chain uses TRBV21-1 with TRBJ2-7; no check of the table's D call, TRBD2, against the DNA was made. TRBV21-1 is given as a pseudogene. The length of the CDR3 is 18 residues. DNA for the CDR3: TGTGCCAGCAGCAAAGTTGACGCGGGAATACCATCATCCTACGAGCAGTACTTC. Its translation is CASSKVDAGIPSSYEQYF.

This clone was seen only a few times. This chain connects TRBV11-2 to TRBJ1-1; tentatively, D is TRBD1 (6 bases). Germline lookup yields CDR1 SGHAT and CDR2 FQNNGV. V shed 6 bases and J shed 1 base, with 9 bases lying between them. This CDR3 comprises 13 residues. The DNA for the CDR3 is TGTGCCAGCAGATTGACAGGGAACACTGAAGCTTTCTTT. Protein: CASRLTGNTEAFF.

The genes are TRBV5-8 and TRBJ2-5; D possibly corresponds to TRBD2 (5 bases). V lost 4 bases to trimming and J lost 3 bases, with 19 bases between them. The CDR3 consists of 16 residues. In germline, CDR1 is SGHTS, CDR2 YDEGEE. The chain's CDR3 is CASSPRGRREKETQYF. CDR3 bases: TGTGCCAGCAGCCCCCGTGGACGACGGGAAAAAGAGACCCAGTACTTC.

V gene TRBV6-5 combines with J gene TRBJ2-1, with 7 bases that match TRBD2. Germline CDR1 and CDR2: MNHEY and SVGAGI. This CDR3 contains 13 residues. V lost 7 bases, J lost 4 bases, and 4 bases stayed unmatched. CDR3 loop: CASTTSEYNEQFF. The CDR3 DNA reads TGTGCCAGCACAACTAGCGAATACAATGAGCAGTTCTTC.

This rearrangement joins TRBV16 to TRBJ1-1, with 12 bases identical to TRBD1. The CDR3 runs 16 residues. Germline CDR1 is KGHSY and CDR2 is FQNENV. Trimming cost V 5 bases and J 5 bases; bases outside gene matches: 9. The CDR3 nucleotides read TGTGCCAGCAGCGACCGGGACAGGGGGCGGAAGACTGAAGCTTTCTTT. Amino acid sequence: CASSDRDRGRKTEAFF.

The chain joins TRBV5-6 to TRBJ2-7; TRBD2 agrees at 9 bases. The CDR3 is 13 residues long. CDR1 and CDR2 from the germline V gene are SGHDT and YYEEEE. V lost 5 bases and J lost 5; bases outside the gene matches: 5. The CDR3 sequence: CASRNAGGNEQYF. The CDR3 bases are TGTGCCAGCAGGAATGCGGGGGGGAACGAGCAGTACTTC.

This sequence joins TRBV11-2 and TRBJ1-1; 8 bases are a match to TRBD1. This CDR3 comprises 11 residues. The V and J ends lost 6 bases and 11 bases, in that order; junction bases with no gene match: 5. The germline gives CDR1 SGHAT, CDR2 FQNNGV. The CDR3 sequence is CASSTGGWAFF. The CDR3 DNA sequence: TGTGCCAGCAGTACAGGGGGTTGGGCTTTCTTT.

This clone was picked up one time. The rearrangement joins TRBV6-1 to TRBJ1-2; 7 positions agree with TRBD1. CDR1 and CDR2 (germline): MNHNS, SASEGT. CDR3 length: 13 amino acids. J was trimmed by 7 bases and V by 5 bases; bases with no gene match: 7. CDR3 loop: CASSPDRDGGYTF. CDR3 sequence (DNA): TGTGCCAGCAGTCCCGACAGGGATGGTGGCTACACCTTC.

The chain has TRBV28 and TRBJ2-3; tentatively, D is TRBD1 (5 bases). V lost 3 bases to trimming and J lost 2 bases, with 12 bases between them. The CDR3 runs 15 residues. The V gene's germline CDR1 is MDHEN and CDR2 SYDVKM. The CDR3 protein is CASSFSGRDTDTQYF. The CDR3 DNA reads as TGTGCCAGCAGTTTCTCGGGCAGGGACACAGATACGCAGTATTTT.

The gene calls are TRBV14 and TRBJ2-3; weak D call: TRBD1 (5 bases). V gave up 1 base and J gave up 4 bases, with 12 bases separating them. Germline CDR1 is SGHDN and CDR2 is FVKESK. There are 15 residues in the CDR3. As DNA, the CDR3 is TGTGCCAGCAGCCAAGGTGTGCGACAGTCAGATACGCAGTATTTT. Its translation is CASSQGVRQSDTQYF.

This clone came up a few times. This chain joins TRBV5-6 and TRBJ2-1; tentatively, D is TRBD1 (5 bases). V lost 0 bases, J lost 4 bases, and 14 bases lay in between. The CDR3 length is 16 residues. Germline loops: CDR1 SGHDT, CDR2 YYEEEE. The CDR3 DNA reads TGTGCCAGCAGCTTGGACAGGTCCGGGCTGTACAATGAGCAGTTCTTC. This sequence encodes CASSLDRSGLYNEQFF.

In its sample, this clone was seen a few times. The V and J genes are TRBV13 and TRBJ2-2; D might be TRBD1 (5 bases). Germline V gene data show CDR1 as PRHDT and CDR2 as FYEKMQ (reference sequence). CDR3 length equals 15 residues. V was clipped by 2 bases and J by 2 bases, with 9 bases between them. The CDR3 is CASSLRQRNTGELFF. The DNA of the CDR3 is TGTGCCAGCAGCTTAAGACAGAGAAACACCGGGGAGCTGTTTTTT.

The CDR3 DNA sequence: TGCGCCAGCAGCCAAGATCACAGGGGTCAGCCCCAGCATTTT. Translation: CASSQDHRGQPQHF. The J gene is TRBJ1-5, the V gene TRBV4-1, with 7 bases identical to TRBD1. With V trimmed by 0 bases and J by 6 bases, 2 bases remained unmatched. CDR3 length: 14 amino acids. Germline values: CDR1 MGHRA, CDR2 YSYEKL.

This clone has more than one count but fewer than ten. The rearrangement joins TRBV27 to TRBJ2-1; TRBD2 matches 12 bases. Germline V lookup: CDR1 MNHEY, CDR2 SMNVEV (reference sequence). J lost 4 bases, V lost 8 bases, and 6 bases had no gene match. The CDR3 sequence is 15 residues long. This CDR3 is CASQLAGGPYNEQFF. The CDR3, as DNA: TGTGCCAGCCAGCTAGCGGGAGGGCCGTACAATGAGCAGTTCTTC.

The J gene is TRBJ2-1, the V gene TRBV19; no reliable D call. Germline V CDR1 and CDR2: LNHDA, SQIVND (reference sequence). V was clipped by 1 base and J by 0 bases, with 7 bases between them. The length of the CDR3 is 15 residues. The CDR3 sequence is CASSIGGNSYNEQFF. In nucleotides, the CDR3 is TGTGCCAGTAGTATAGGTGGCAACTCCTACAATGAGCAGTTCTTC.

The rearrangement joins TRBV7-9 to TRBJ2-2; 8 nucleotides agree with TRBD1. Germline values: CDR1 SEHNR, CDR2 FQNEAQ (reference sequence). CDR3 size: 15 residues. V trimming: 5 bases; J trimming: 1 base; junction bases outside the gene matches: 3. CDR3 loop: CASSTGTGNTGELFF. CDR3 sequence (DNA): TGTGCCAGCAGCACCGGGACAGGGAACACCGGGGAGCTGTTTTTT.

The sample holds a few counts of this clone. The genes are TRBV27 and TRBJ1-1; D possibly corresponds to TRBD1 (5 bases). The V end was cut by 8 bases, the J end by 5 bases, with 15 bases between. Germline values: CDR1 MNHEY, CDR2 SMNVEV (reference sequence). The CDR3 is made up of 13 amino acids. CDR3 in amino acids: CASSTTRGTEAFF. The DNA of the CDR3 is TGTGCCAGCTCCACCACTCGGGGGACTGAAGCTTTCTTT.

The chain carries TRBV5-1 and TRBJ2-6; D remains ambiguous. This CDR3 is 16 amino acids long. V was pared by 0 bases and J by 0 bases, with 7 bases between. Germline CDR1 is SGHRS and CDR2 is YFSETQ. As DNA, the CDR3 is TGCGCCAGCAGCTTGGACCCGAGCTCTGGGGCCAACGTCCTGACTTTC. Its protein is CASSLDPSSGANVLTF. Full variable domain (remainder filled in from reference TRBV5-1 and TRBJ2-6): KAGVTQTPRYLIKTRGQQVTLSCSPISGHRSVSWYQQTPGQGLQFLFEYFSETQRNKGNFPGRFSGRQFSNSRSEMNVSTLELGDSALYLCASSLDPSSGANVLTFGAGSRLTVL.

The chain carries TRBV19 and TRBJ1-1, with D possibly TRBD1 on 5 matching bases. Germline CDR1 is LNHDA and CDR2 is SQIVND (reference sequence). The V end lost 5 bases, the J end lost 3 bases, and 10 bases lay between the germline ends. CDR3 size: 13 residues. The CDR3 loop reads CASSARGDTEAFF. The CDR3 DNA sequence: TGTGCCAGTAGTGCCCGGGGGGACACTGAAGCTTTCTTT.

This chain links TRBV25-1 with TRBJ1-5; D is ambiguous. The CDR3 has 14 amino acids. Between the trimmed V and J ends, which lost 2 bases and 5 bases, there was a span of 10 bases. Germline V gene sequence: CDR1 MGHDK, CDR2 SYGVNS. This CDR3 is CASSELGGDQPQHF. The CDR3 bases are TGTGCCAGCAGTGAACTGGGAGGAGATCAGCCCCAGCATTTT.

V is TRBV30 and J is TRBJ2-7; 10 bases map to TRBD2. Trimming removed 2 bases from V and 0 bases from J; junction bases left unmatched: 10. The germline gives CDR1 GTSNPN, CDR2 SVGIG (reference sequence). There are 17 residues in the CDR3. For the CDR3, the DNA is TGTGCCTGGAGTCCACGGAGGGGACTAGCGACCTCCTACGAGCAGTACTTC. This codes for CAWSPRRGLATSYEQYF. Based on the CDR3 plus reference TRBV30 and TRBJ2-7, the full variable domain is SQTIHQWPATLVQPVGSPLSLECTVEGTSNPNLYWYRQAAGRGLQLLFYSVGIGQISSEVPQNLSASRPQDRQFILSSKKLLLSDSGFYLCAWSPRRGLATSYEQYFGPGTRLTVT.

V is TRBV7-9 and J is TRBJ1-5, with D possibly being TRBD1 (6 bases). V shed 5 bases and J shed 4 bases, with 9 bases lying between them. The CDR3 covers 13 residues. Germline CDR1 reads SEHNR; CDR2 reads FQNEAQ (reference sequence). Written as DNA, the CDR3 is TGTGCCAGCAGCCTCGACAGGAATCAGCCCCAGCATTTT. Its translation is CASSLDRNQPQHF.